The 30 T cell receptor beta chains in this list originate from one sample, sequenced in a study of shared clonotypes between healthy human individuals. Sequencing was performed with immunoSEQ multiplex PCR; in TCRdb, only in-frame clones are kept and a portion is missing. Of roughly 2.5 million clones in the sample, more than 80% are singletons; the top ten hold roughly 0.15%. The sample comprised naive CD4+ T cells sorted from blood. As to subset: CD45RA+ positively selected. The source is a man aged 18 to 35 in good health.

For the CDR3, the DNA is TGTGCCAGCAGTTTATCGGGAGGGGAAAATGAAAAACTGTTTTTT. Its protein is CASSLSGGENEKLFF. The chain is built from TRBV28 and TRBJ1-4, with D possibly being TRBD1 (5 bases). V lost 1 base to trimming and J lost 5 bases, with 11 bases between them. Germline-derived CDR1 and CDR2 are MDHEN and SYDVKM. The CDR3 spans 15 residues. Variable domain in full (rest from reference TRBV28 and TRBJ1-4): DVKVTQSSRYLVKRTGEKVFLECVQDMDHENMFWYRQDPGLGLRLIYFSYDVKMKEKGDIPEGYSVSREKKERFSLILESASTNQTSMYLCASSLSGGENEKLFFGSGTQLSVL.

As regards this clone: This sample includes further DNA sequences coding for the same CDR3. The rearrangement joins TRBV5-1 to TRBJ2-3; TRBD2 agrees at 13 bases. The germline V gene has CDR1 SGHRS and CDR2 YFSETQ. V shed 4 bases and J 2 bases; nucleotides not matched to a gene: 4. There are 16 residues in the CDR3. The CDR3 nucleotides are TGCGCCAGCAGCCCCGGACTAGCGGGGGCCACAGATACGCAGTATTTT. It yields the protein CASSPGLAGATDTQYF.

The chain carries TRBV19 and TRBJ2-4; D is unresolved. The V end lost 3 bases, the J end lost 0 bases, and 12 bases lay between the germline ends. This CDR3 is 16 amino acids long. In germline, CDR1 is LNHDA, CDR2 SQIVND (reference sequence). CDR3 bases: TGTGCCAGTAGTATTGGGTCAAACTTAGCCAAAAACATTCAGTACTTC. Its translation is CASSIGSNLAKNIQYF.

This clone has only one observation. The chain combines TRBV7-2 with TRBJ2-5; the D call may be TRBD1 or TRBD2 (5 bases each). Looked up from germline, CDR1 is SGHTA and CDR2 is FQGNSA. Trimming cost V 7 bases and J 3 bases, with 9 bases left between them. The CDR3 contains 12 residues. The CDR3 sequence: CASTWGKETQYF. In DNA form, the CDR3 reads TGTGCCAGCACTTGGGGGAAAGAGACCCAGTACTTC.

The CDR3 nucleotides are TGCAGTGTTCCGGGGGGGTACGAGCAGTACTTC. Translated: CSVPGGYEQYF. The chain recombines TRBV20-1 with TRBJ2-7, with 8 bases identical to TRBD2. The CDR3 runs 11 residues. V lost 7 bases, J lost 4 bases, and 3 bases stayed unmatched. Germline V gene data show CDR1 as DFQATT and CDR2 as SNEGSKA (reference sequence).

CDR3 amino acids: CASRQHSDSNQPQHF. DNA for the CDR3: TGTGCCAGCAGACAACACAGTGATAGCAATCAGCCCCAGCATTTT. The genes are TRBV6-5 and TRBJ1-5; the D is unclear. The length of the CDR3 is 15 residues. V was shortened by 6 bases and J by 0 bases, with 12 bases between the two germline ends. Germline V gene sequence: CDR1 MNHEY, CDR2 SVGAGI.

This chain links TRBV6-1 with TRBJ2-5, with D unresolved. V was pared by 1 base and J by 2 bases, with 17 bases between. The CDR3 sequence is 17 residues long. The V gene's germline CDR1 is MNHNS and CDR2 SASEGT. In nucleotides, the CDR3 is TGTGCCAGCAGTGAAGGGTCTTTCTCGGGCAGACAAGAGACCCAGTACTTC. This codes for CASSEGSFSGRQETQYF.

Comment on this clone: In the same sample, other DNA sequences code for this CDR3. The chain combines TRBV7-9 with TRBJ2-3; no definite D call. Per germline, CDR1 SEHNR and CDR2 FQNEAQ (reference sequence). V lost 5 bases and J 2 bases, leaving 5 bases between the germline ends. The CDR3 runs 12 residues. The CDR3 region is CASSLDTDTQYF. The CDR3 DNA reads TGTGCCAGCAGCCTAGACACAGATACGCAGTATTTT.

CDR3 residues: CASRMLTVNSNEQYF. The CDR3 nucleotides are TGTGCCAGCAGAATGCTGACAGTCAACAGCAACGAGCAGTACTTC. V usage is TRBV2 and J usage is TRBJ2-7, with D maybe TRBD1 (5 bases). CDR3 length: 15 residues. V dropped 6 bases and J dropped 5 bases, with 20 bases sitting between them. Germline V gene sequence: CDR1 SNHLY, CDR2 FYNNEI.

The chain carries TRBV11-2 and TRBJ2-2; D ambiguous. Deletions cut 2 bases from V and 2 bases from J, with 6 bases between. The CDR3 consists of 14 residues. From germline, CDR1 is SGHAT and CDR2 FQNNGV. The CDR3 nucleotides read TGTGCCAGCAGCTTATTGCCAAACACCGGGGAGCTGTTTTTT. Residues: CASSLLPNTGELFF. Full variable domain (outside the CDR3, taken from reference TRBV11-2 and TRBJ2-2): EAGVAQSPRYKIIEKRQSVAFWCNPISGHATLYWYQQILGQGPKLLIQFQNNGVVDDSQLPKDRFSAERLKGVDSTLKIQPAKLEDSAVYLCASSLLPNTGELFFGEGSRLTVL.

The gene calls are TRBV30 and TRBJ2-2; tentative D call: TRBD1 (6 bases). Trimming left V 2 bases short and J 5 bases short, with 18 bases between. Per germline, CDR1 GTSNPN and CDR2 SVGIG (reference sequence). This CDR3 spans 16 amino acids. The CDR3 loop is CAWSPGQTVLTGELFF. In DNA, the CDR3 is TGTGCCTGGAGTCCCGGACAGACCGTACTTACCGGGGAGCTGTTTTTT.

In regard to this clone: At the DNA level, this CDR3 is encoded by other sequences in the same sample as well. The chain has TRBV10-3 and TRBJ1-1; D is unclear. The CDR3 totals 13 residues. From germline, CDR1 is ENHRY and CDR2 SYGVKD. Trimming shortened V by 6 bases and J by 0 bases, and 8 bases separated the two germline ends. The CDR3 nucleotides read TGTGCCATCAGCGCGGGCCTGAACACTGAAGCTTTCTTT. Translation gives CAISAGLNTEAFF.

This rearrangement joins TRBV29-1 to TRBJ2-3; D uncertain. The CDR3 consists of 16 residues. Trimming took 6 bases from V and 0 from J, leaving 19 bases between them. In germline, CDR1 is SQVTM, CDR2 ANQGSEA. In DNA, the CDR3 is TGCAGCGTGGAAAGACGAAACCCTACTAGCACAGATACGCAGTATTTT. Translation: CSVERRNPTSTDTQYF.

A single count supports this clone. The V gene is TRBV4-3, the J gene TRBJ1-2; 9 nucleotides agree with TRBD1. The CDR3 spans 15 residues. After removal of 0 bases from V and 4 bases from J, the junction contained 3 bases not matched to a gene. The germline V gene has CDR1 LGHNA and CDR2 YSLEER. The CDR3 DNA is TGCGCCAGCAGCCAAGATAAGGGACAGGGCTATGGCTACACCTTC. As protein: CASSQDKGQGYGYTF.

The chain is built from TRBV10-3 and TRBJ2-5; 7 bases match TRBD2. CDR3 size: 13 residues. Germline V gives CDR1 ENHRY, CDR2 SYGVKD. V lost 7 bases, J lost 3 bases, and 5 bases stayed unmatched. The CDR3 loop is CAITAGIEETQYF. The CDR3 nucleotides read TGTGCCATCACAGCGGGAATTGAAGAGACCCAGTACTTC.

This chain links TRBV18 with TRBJ2-7, with 10 nucleotides matching TRBD1. The V gene end was trimmed by 6 bases and the J gene end by 4 bases; junction bases not matched to a gene: 6. There are 14 residues in the CDR3. Germline lookup yields CDR1 KGHSH and CDR2 LQKENI. The CDR3 loop reads CASSVRDRGYEQYF. CDR3 in DNA: TGTGCCAGCTCCGTCCGGGACAGGGGTTACGAGCAGTACTTC.

This sequence joins TRBV27 and TRBJ1-1; D not resolved. Trimming removed 6 bases at V and 4 bases at J, with 12 bases between. CDR1 MNHEY and CDR2 SMNVEV come from the germline V gene (reference sequence). The length of the CDR3 is 13 residues. The CDR3 sequence is CASSPLAPTEAFF. CDR3 bases: TGTGCCAGCAGCCCTCTAGCTCCCACTGAAGCTTTCTTT.

The chain employs TRBV19 and TRBJ2-1; possibly TRBD1 for D (5 bases). Germline V lookup: CDR1 LNHDA, CDR2 SQIVND (reference sequence). Trimming shortened V by 6 bases and J by 1 base, and 10 bases separated the two germline ends. CDR3 size: 14 residues. The CDR3 spells CASSGRASYNEQFF. The DNA of the CDR3 is TGTGCCAGTAGCGGCAGGGCATCCTACAATGAGCAGTTCTTC.

The chain carries TRBV18 and TRBJ2-2; D gene ambiguous. Trimming removed 3 bases from V and 1 base from J, with 9 bases in between. CDR1 and CDR2 from the germline V gene are KGHSH and LQKENI. The CDR3 runs to 15 residues. The DNA of the CDR3 is TGTGCCAGCTCACCGGATGTCTTGAACACCGGGGAGCTGTTTTTT. Protein: CASSPDVLNTGELFF.

V is TRBV5-1 and J is TRBJ2-1; D is unresolved. Trimming removed 0 bases at V and 5 bases at J, with 6 bases between. Germline assignment: CDR1 SGHRS and CDR2 YFSETQ. The CDR3 sequence is 13 residues long. CDR3 bases: TGCGCCAGCAGCTTGGGAGATAACAATGAGCAGTTCTTC. Its translation: CASSLGDNNEQFF.

As regards this clone: The junction departs from germline at one end; a sequencing error may be responsible. J is TRBJ1-2 and V is TRBV5-6; TRBD1 aligns across 9 bases. This CDR3 comprises 11 residues. The germline V gene encodes CDR1 SGHDT and CDR2 YYEEEE. The CDR3 nucleotides are TGTGCCAGCAGCTTGGCCAGGGACAGGGCCTTC. Translation: CASSLARDRAF.

This rearrangement joins TRBV7-9 to TRBJ2-1; weak D call: TRBD2 (5 bases). The germline gives CDR1 SEHNR, CDR2 FQNEAQ (reference sequence). This CDR3 contains 12 residues. V was clipped by 4 bases and J by 10 bases, with 11 bases between them. CDR3 amino acids: CASSSVPGEQFF. CDR3 bases: TGTGCCAGCAGCTCCGTCCCGGGGGAGCAGTTCTTC.

The chain couples TRBV28 to TRBJ1-4; the match to TRBD1 covers 9 bases. CDR3 size: 17 residues. Looked up from germline, CDR1 is MDHEN and CDR2 is SYDVKM. Unmatched junction bases numbered 10, after V lost 6 bases and J lost 2 bases. The CDR3 DNA sequence: TGTGCCAGCAGCAGTGGACAGGGGCTAGGGACTAATGAAAAACTGTTTTTT. The encoded protein is CASSSGQGLGTNEKLFF.

The genes are TRBV11-3 and TRBJ2-2; D is undetermined. Trimming took off 4 bases at V and 7 bases at J, with 7 bases between the two ends. The CDR3 spans 12 residues. Per the germline V gene, CDR1 is SGHNT and CDR2 is YENEEA. In DNA, the CDR3 is TGTGCCAGCAGCTCCTGGATCGGGGAGCTGTTTTTT. Protein: CASSSWIGELFF.

This chain uses TRBV19 with TRBJ1-1; D gene uncertain. The germline CDR1 and CDR2 sequences are LNHDA and SQIVND (reference sequence). This CDR3 comprises 13 residues. The V and J ends lost 8 bases and 3 bases respectively, with 13 bases between them. This CDR3 reads CASGWTVDTEAFF. The DNA for the CDR3 is TGTGCCAGTGGGTGGACGGTCGACACTGAAGCTTTCTTT.

As to this clone: The same CDR3 is also encoded by other DNA sequences in this sample. The chain employs TRBV18 and TRBJ1-4; D remains unclear. In germline, CDR1 is KGHSH, CDR2 LQKENI. The CDR3 contains 15 residues. V lost 2 bases, J lost 0 bases, and 7 bases lay in between. CDR3 DNA: TGTGCCAGCTCACCAGGACGGGCAACTAATGAAAAACTGTTTTTT. It codes for CASSPGRATNEKLFF. Full variable domain (remainder filled in from reference TRBV18 and TRBJ1-4): NAGVMQNPRHLVRRRGQEARLRCSPMKGHSHVYWYRQLPEEGLKFMVYLQKENIIDESGMPKERFSAEFPKEGPSILRIQQVVRGDSAAYFCASSPGRATNEKLFFGSGTQLSVL.

This chain connects TRBV5-6 to TRBJ1-1, with D perhaps matching TRBD1 (5 bases). Germline values: CDR1 SGHDT, CDR2 YYEEEE. The CDR3 length is 14 residues. V lost 2 bases to trimming and J lost 11 bases, with 19 bases between them. The CDR3 DNA reads as TGTGCCAGCAGCTTCCGAGGAGGGGAAATGGTGGCTTTCTTT. Translating it yields CASSFRGGEMVAFF.

Written as DNA, the CDR3 is TGTGCCAGCAGTTTATATGGGTCGGGGGGACCCCAGCATTTT. Protein: CASSLYGSGGPQHF. V gene TRBV28 combines with J gene TRBJ1-5; tentatively, D is TRBD1 (5 bases). This CDR3 is 14 amino acids long. Germline V gene sequence: CDR1 MDHEN, CDR2 SYDVKM. Trimming removed 1 base at V and 10 bases at J, with 14 bases between.

On this clone: Other nucleotide sequences in the sample specify the same CDR3. The chain is built from TRBV5-1 and TRBJ2-3, with D unresolved. The ends were cut back, 3 bases at V and 1 base at J, with 9 bases in the middle. This CDR3 is 14 amino acids long. The germline V gene encodes CDR1 SGHRS and CDR2 YFSETQ. The CDR3 loop reads CASSSAGRTDTQYF. In nucleotides, the CDR3 is TGCGCCAGCAGCTCCGCCGGGCGCACAGATACGCAGTATTTT.

Regarding this clone: A junction boundary mismatches the germline segment, possibly from a read error. The chain recombines TRBV6-1 with TRBJ2-4; weak D call: TRBD2 (5 bases). The CDR3 covers 13 residues. From germline, CDR1 is MNHNS and CDR2 SASEGT. The CDR3 reads CASSEALLALPNF. The DNA of the CDR3 is TGTGCCAGCAGTGAAGCGCTGCTAGCACTGCCGAACTTC.